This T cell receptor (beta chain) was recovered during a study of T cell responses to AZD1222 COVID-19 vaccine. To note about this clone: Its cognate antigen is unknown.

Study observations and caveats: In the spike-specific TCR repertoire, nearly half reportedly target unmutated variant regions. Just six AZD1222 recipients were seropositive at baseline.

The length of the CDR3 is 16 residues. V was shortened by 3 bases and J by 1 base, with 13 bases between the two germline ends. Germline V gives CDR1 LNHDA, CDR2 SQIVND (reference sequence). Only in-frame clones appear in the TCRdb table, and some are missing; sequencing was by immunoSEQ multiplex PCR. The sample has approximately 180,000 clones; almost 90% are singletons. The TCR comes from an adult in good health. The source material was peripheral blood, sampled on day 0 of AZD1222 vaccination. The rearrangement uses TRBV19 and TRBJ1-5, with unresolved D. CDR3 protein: CASSIISAASNQPQHF. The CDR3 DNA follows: TGTGCCAGTAGTATTATCTCGGCAGCAAGCAATCAGCCCCAGCATTTT.